This T cell receptor (beta chain) was observed in a study of blood T cells in healthy people across ages. Using a J-beta primer mix together with a sample-barcoded 5' primer, a second PCR was run for about 6 to 12 cycles. TCRdb reprocessed the 5' RACE reads with MiXCR, giving one entry per CDR3 protein. The sample yields 550,000 to 700,000 distinct CDR3 sequences, roughly 29% seen once. This clonotype was counted only a few times. Its antigen is not identified. V trimming: 6 bases; J trimming: 1 base; junction bases outside the gene matches: 4. This CDR3 is built from 16 residues. Germline loops: CDR1 SGHVS, CDR2 FQNEAQ. Broader study findings: Possibly confounding the expanded clonotype changes was the fact that donor CMV status was unknown.

Sequences were obtained from blood. This chain uses TRBV7-8 with TRBJ2-5, with 14 bases aligning to TRBD2. The receptor was isolated from a woman in her 70s in good health. The CDR3 DNA reads TGTGCCAGCAGTCATGGACTAGCGGGGGGCCAAGAGACCCAGTACTTC. Amino acid sequence: CASSHGLAGGQETQYF.